This TCR beta chain was sequenced in a study of blood T cell repertoires in COVID-19. About the research overall: Italy, Spain and the United States were the sources of the convalescent and acute COVID-19 samples. T cells, B-cell-depleted T cells, or PBMCs provided the cDNA or gDNA that served as material.

Authors' data handling: Amplifying reference gene primers gave estimates of nucleated cell counts. Sequencing was performed with immunoSEQ multiplex PCR; in TCRdb, only in-frame clones are kept and a portion is missing. V and J calls and clone size are copied from that table; D and trimming were computed from the DNA. This sample has approximately 270,000 clones, with approximately 88% found just once. Enrollment of patients from Seattle took place during active infection, with longitudinal follow-up. With 2 bases clipped from V and 4 bases from J, the junction kept 10 bases outside the gene matches. The CDR3 has 17 amino acids. Germline CDR1 and CDR2: WNHNN and SYGVQD (reference sequence).

The V call is TRBV10-1, the J call TRBJ2-2; 7 positions match TRBD2. The clonotype comes from a woman under 40 with COVID-19, enrolled during active disease. The source material was peripheral blood. The CDR3 nucleotides read TGCGCCAGCAGTGAGGGCGACTATGCGGGAGTCACCGGGGAGCTGTTTTTT. Residues: CASSEGDYAGVTGELFF.